One and the same sample provided the 9 T cell receptor beta chains below, sequenced in a study of cytomegalovirus exposure and HLA in healthy donors (dated by TCRdb to about 2017). The library was built by means of the immunoSEQ multiplex PCR assay. For the multiplex PCR, a mixture combining 60 forward primers for TCR Vbeta segments and 13 reverse primers for TCR Jbeta segments was used. This immuneACCESS table, as held by TCRdb, lists in-frame sequences with V and J called but not all clones. Of the missing ones, under half trace to an unresolved V gene in checked studies; the others have no known cause. Here the sample has some 30,000 clones; around nine tenths occur a single time. The top ten constitute about 2.9% of the sample. Sequencing was carried out using PBMCs. The receptors were gathered from a boy between 5 and 17 years old in good health and CMV-seronegative.

This clone was observed a single time. CDR3 sequence: CASSGRTGTGGKNEQFF. CDR3 DNA sequence: TGTGCCAGCAGCGGAAGAACCGGGACAGGGGGTAAAAATGAGCAGTTCTTC. The genes are TRBV9 and TRBJ2-1, with 11 bases fitting TRBD1. Germline CDR1 reads SGDLS; CDR2 reads YYNGEE. With V trimmed by 3 bases and J by 7 bases, 12 bases remained unmatched. The CDR3 length is 17 residues. Using reference TRBV9 and TRBJ2-1 for the parts outside the CDR3, the full variable domain is DSGVTQTPKHLITATGQRVTLRCSPRSGDLSVYWYQQSLDQGLQFLIQYYNGEERAKGNILERFSAQQFPDLHSELNLSSLELGDSALYFCASSGRTGTGGKNEQFFGPGTRLTVL.

This sequence joins TRBV5-1 and TRBJ2-3; TRBD2 agrees at 12 bases. CDR3 length: 18 residues. Trimming took 3 bases from V and 5 from J; bases not matched to a gene: 13. Germline CDR1 and CDR2: SGHRS and YFSETQ. In nucleotides, the CDR3 is TGCGCCAGCAGCTGGAATACCGGACTAGCGGGGCTAATAGATACGCAGTATTTT. Translation: CASSWNTGLAGLIDTQYF.

The chain links TRBV5-1 to TRBJ2-1, with D hard to call. V was pared by 2 bases and J by 7 bases, with 4 bases between. The CDR3 has 11 residues. The germline CDR1 and CDR2 sequences are SGHRS and YFSETQ. Here the CDR3 reads CASSFSNEQFF. CDR3 nucleotide sequence: TGCGCCAGCAGCTTCAGTAATGAGCAGTTCTTC.

The rearrangement uses TRBV5-1 and TRBJ2-2, with 11 bases matching TRBD1. Germline V lookup: CDR1 SGHRS, CDR2 YFSETQ. The J segment lost 4 bases and the V segment lost 1 base, leaving 3 bases of the junction unmatched. The CDR3 is 16 residues long. The CDR3 reads CASSLFGQGATGELFF. The CDR3 DNA follows: TGCGCCAGCAGCTTGTTTGGACAGGGGGCCACCGGGGAGCTGTTTTTT.

V and J are TRBV19 and TRBJ1-4; unclear D gene. Germline V lookup: CDR1 LNHDA, CDR2 SQIVND (reference sequence). The CDR3 loop spans 15 amino acids. V dropped 3 bases and J dropped 2 bases, with 10 bases sitting between them. The CDR3 DNA reads TGTGCCAGTAGTATTTTCGGGTCGACTAATGAAAAACTGTTTTTT. Its protein product is CASSIFGSTNEKLFF.

This clone was seen a single time. The rearrangement uses TRBV28 and TRBJ2-3; TRBD2 might be the D (5 bases). This CDR3 has 15 residues. Germline V gene sequence: CDR1 MDHEN, CDR2 SYDVKM. V was clipped by 2 bases and J by 0 bases, with 9 bases between them. The CDR3 DNA reads TGTGCCAGCAGTTTAGTCGGACTTAGCACAGATACGCAGTATTTT. This gives the protein CASSLVGLSTDTQYF.

The CDR3 spells CASSNRDRGQINYNSPLHF. The CDR3, as DNA: TGTGCCAGCAGCAACCGGGACAGGGGCCAGATAAATTATAATTCACCCCTCCACTTT. The V gene is TRBV7-8, the J gene TRBJ1-6; 10 bases line up with TRBD1. J gave up 4 bases and V 5 bases, and 14 bases lay outside the gene matches. The CDR3 totals 19 residues. Per the germline V gene, CDR1 is SGHVS and CDR2 is FQNEAQ.

The chain is built from TRBV18 and TRBJ2-7, with TRBD1 as a possible D gene (5 bases). Trimming took off 1 base at V and 2 bases at J, with 12 bases between the two ends. Germline-derived CDR1 and CDR2 are KGHSH and LQKENI. This CDR3 contains 15 residues. The CDR3 DNA sequence: TGTGCCAGCTCACCACAGGGGTTGACACCCTACGAGCAGTACTTC. Protein sequence: CASSPQGLTPYEQYF.

CDR3 protein: CASSLYVTGTDTQYF. Written as DNA, the CDR3 is TGTGCCAGCAGCTTGTATGTTACAGGGACAGATACGCAGTATTTT. The J gene is TRBJ2-3, the V gene TRBV5-6; tentatively, D is TRBD1 (6 bases). The CDR3 loop spans 15 amino acids. Looked up from germline, CDR1 is SGHDT and CDR2 is YYEEEE. The V end was cut by 1 base, the J end by 3 bases, with 12 bases between.